A single sample is the source of the 17 T cell receptor beta chains below, sequenced in a study of blood T cells in healthy people across ages. The authors ran a second PCR of about 7 to 11 cycles using a sample-barcoded 5' primer and a J-beta primer mix. Using its own MiXCR run on the 5' RACE reads, TCRdb lists one record per CDR3 protein. This sample yields 2 million or so distinct CDR3 sequences, of which around 48% are seen a single time; approximately 2.1% belongs to the top ten. The sequenced material came from blood. The receptor set was obtained from a woman aged 40 to 50 in good health.

The chain carries TRBV6-5 and TRBJ1-1, with 8 bases matching TRBD1. V lost 4 bases, J lost 7 bases, and 8 bases stayed unmatched. The CDR3 runs 14 residues. Germline V gene data show CDR1 as MNHEY and CDR2 as SVGAGI. This CDR3 reads CASSWGTGSVEAFF. For the CDR3, the DNA is TGTGCCAGCAGTTGGGGGACAGGTAGCGTTGAAGCTTTCTTT.

This clonotype was picked up one time. This chain joins TRBV6-2 or TRBV6-3 and TRBJ2-5, with TRBD2 matching 12 bases. J was trimmed by 9 bases and V by 2 bases; bases with no gene match: 10. The CDR3 is 16 amino acids. The V gene's germline CDR1 is MNHEY and CDR2 SVGEGT. The CDR3 protein is CASSYGLAGGDSAQYF. The CDR3 DNA sequence: TGTGCCAGCAGTTACGGTCTAGCGGGGGGGGACTCTGCCCAGTACTTC.

The rearrangement joins TRBV6-2 or TRBV6-3 to TRBJ2-6, with unresolved D. CDR1 is MNHEY and CDR2 is SVGEGT in the germline V gene. This CDR3 is 15 amino acids long. Trimming shortened V by 5 bases and J by 0 bases, and 8 bases separated the two germline ends. CDR3 nucleotide sequence: TGTGCCAGCAGTAGACTTCACTCTGGGGCCAACGTCCTGACTTTC. Translated, it gives CASSRLHSGANVLTF.

The chain couples TRBV20-1 to TRBJ1-2; no firm D call. Trimming pared 3 bases from V and 3 bases from J, leaving 11 bases between. The germline gives CDR1 DFQATT, CDR2 SNEGSKA (reference sequence). There are 13 residues in the CDR3. The CDR3 DNA follows: TGCAGTGCTAGGAGCTCGGGAGACTATGGCTACACCTTC. Translation gives CSARSSGDYGYTF.

A few counts support this clonotype. The chain employs TRBV12-3 or TRBV12-4 and TRBJ2-1, with 10 bases matching TRBD2. This CDR3 is 16 amino acids long. V lost 1 base to trimming and J lost 9 bases; unmatched junction nucleotides: 9. The CDR3 DNA sequence: TGTGCCAGCAGTTTAGTGACGAGCGGGGGGGAGGGTGAGCAGTTCTTC. It is translated as CASSLVTSGGEGEQFF.

This chain connects TRBV9 to TRBJ2-1; D call uncertain. The germline V gene encodes CDR1 SGDLS and CDR2 YYNGEE. The length of the CDR3 is 13 residues. V gave up 2 bases and J gave up 5 bases, with 8 bases separating them. CDR3 in DNA: TGTGCCAGCAGCGTCCTATCCGACAATGAGCAGTTCTTC. Translation gives CASSVLSDNEQFF.

This clonotype was detected once. In DNA form, the CDR3 reads TGTGCCAGCAGCAAAGGAAGTAGCGGGAGGGAAGAGACCCAGTACTTC. This codes for CASSKGSSGREETQYF. The gene calls are TRBV21-1 and TRBJ2-5; no DNA check was done on the table's D call, TRBD2. TRBV21-1 is recorded as a pseudogene. CDR3 size: 16 residues.

This clonotype appeared a few times. The chain employs TRBV29-1 and TRBJ2-3; a possible D gene is TRBD1 (7 bases). V was trimmed by 3 bases and J by 4 bases, leaving 11 bases between them. The CDR3 has 13 residues. Germline CDR1 and CDR2: SQVTM and ANQGSEA. The CDR3 nucleotides are TGCAGCGTTGACAGGGGGGACCCAGATACGCAGTATTTT. Protein: CSVDRGDPDTQYF.

This clonotype was observed a few times. The J gene is TRBJ1-2, the V gene TRBV12-3 or TRBV12-4; D is unresolved. Trimming pared 5 bases from V and 3 bases from J, leaving 10 bases between. The CDR3 covers 13 residues. CDR3 coding DNA: TGTGCCAGCAGTGGCGGTAGGGACTATGGCTACACCTTC. Residues: CASSGGRDYGYTF.

This chain uses TRBV3-1 with TRBJ2-3; D may be TRBD2 (6 bases). This CDR3 is built from 17 residues. Germline V gene sequence: CDR1 LGHDT, CDR2 YNNKEL (reference sequence). V dropped 4 bases and J dropped 0 bases, with 17 bases sitting between them. The CDR3 loop is CASSPLTWGVSTDTQYF. CDR3 nucleotide sequence: TGTGCCAGCAGCCCGCTTACGTGGGGGGTAAGCACAGATACGCAGTATTTT.

This clonotype was seen a few times. V is TRBV6-5 and J is TRBJ2-4; TRBD1 agrees at 9 bases. The assigned J gene may be wrong: the sequence end matches TRBJ2-7 better. The CDR3 covers 13 residues. Germline V gene data show CDR1 as MNHEY and CDR2 as SVGAGI. Here the CDR3 reads CASRGQGGVEQYF. CDR3 bases: TGTGCCAGCAGGGGACAGGGTGGGGTCGAGCAGTACTTC.

This sequence joins TRBV10-2 and TRBJ2-4; 9 bases are shared with TRBD2. The last part of the DNA fits TRBJ2-7 better; the J call may be wrong. Germline CDR1 and CDR2: WSHSY and SAAADI. The CDR3 has 13 amino acids. The CDR3 loop reads CASKSSGAHEQYF. Here the CDR3 DNA reads TGCGCCAGCAAGTCTAGCGGGGCGCACGAGCAGTACTTC.

The chain combines TRBV20-1 with TRBJ2-3; 8 bases match TRBD2. Germline CDR1 is DFQATT and CDR2 is SNEGSKA (reference sequence). J was trimmed by 2 bases and V by 6 bases; bases with no gene match: 13. The CDR3 length is 16 residues. The CDR3 here is CSAPDTAGGFTDTQYF. CDR3 nucleotide sequence: TGCAGTGCCCCGGACACCGCGGGGGGTTTCACAGATACGCAGTATTTT.

This clonotype appeared a few times. The V and J genes are TRBV6-5 and TRBJ1-5; possible D gene TRBD1, 5 bases. The germline gives CDR1 MNHEY, CDR2 SVGAGI. Trimming removed 6 bases from V and 4 bases from J, with 10 bases in between. The CDR3 runs to 13 residues. Here the CDR3 DNA reads TGTGCCAGCAGCCTCAGGGAAAATCAGCCCCAGCATTTT. Its translation: CASSLRENQPQHF.

This clonotype was seen repeatedly, ten times or more. The chain couples TRBV5-4 to TRBJ2-5, with D perhaps being TRBD1 or TRBD2 (6 bases each). This CDR3 is 15 amino acids long. Trimming cost V 2 bases and J 4 bases, with 15 bases left between them. Germline V CDR1 and CDR2: SGHNT, YYREEE (reference sequence). The CDR3 DNA reads as TGTGCCAGCAGCTTCGGGACTCGAGGGGGAGAGACCCAGTACTTC. Protein sequence: CASSFGTRGGETQYF.

Remarks on this clonotype: This may be a read error, as it is one base from a much larger clone. CDR3 coding DNA: TGTGTCAGCAGTACGACTAGCGGGGGGTTATACGAGCAGTACTTC. This encodes CVSSTTSGGLYEQYF. The V call is TRBV12-3 or TRBV12-4, the J call TRBJ2-5; 13 bases are shared with TRBD2. TRBJ2-7 explains the end of the DNA better; the J call may be wrong. CDR3 length equals 15 residues.

The V call is TRBV29-1, the J call TRBJ1-5; tentatively, D is TRBD1 (5 bases). The CDR3 is 14 amino acids. The V gene lost 4 bases and the J gene lost 3 bases, with 13 bases spanning the gap. Germline CDR1 reads SQVTM; CDR2 reads ANQGSEA. The CDR3 sequence: CSVGQGDLNQPQHF. CDR3 bases: TGCAGCGTTGGCCAAGGGGATCTCAATCAGCCCCAGCATTTT.